Listed below are T cell receptor beta chains from one sample, sequenced in a study of T cells after yellow fever vaccination. TCRdb reprocessed the 5' RACE reads with MiXCR, giving one entry per CDR3 protein. The sample lists a few hundred thousand distinct CDR3 sequences; 3.5% to 4.5% were seen once. Sequencing used PBMCs, obtained 15 days after the yellow fever booster vaccination. These TCRs come from a man aged 18 to 30 who received the YFV17D yellow fever vaccine. Both conserved end residues are part of each CDR3. The size of a clone is reported for some rows only, either as once, few or many, or as a class for expanded clones.

j_gene | v_gene | abundance | CDR3aa
TRBJ1-1 | TRBV18 | many | CASSPLRDRVNTEAFF
TRBJ2-7 | TRBV7-9 | many | CASSSGEYRVRPYEQYF
TRBJ2-7 | TRBV20-1 | . | CSAAQGTGVTYEQYF
TRBJ2-2 | TRBV30 | many | CAWRPRGRGNTGELFF
TRBJ1-1 | TRBV4-2 | many | CASSQDVRNTEAFF
TRBJ2-7 | TRBV5-1 | many | CASSLAGSVNEQYF
TRBJ2-1 | TRBV20-1 | . | CSASYPNYNEQFF
TRBJ1-5 | TRBV12-3/TRBV12-4 | . | CASSGTGWNQPQHF
TRBJ2-7 | TRBV7-9 | few | CASSFGFEQYF
TRBJ2-3 | TRBV24-1 | few | CATSDPRAREGLTDTQYF
TRBJ2-5 | TRBV18 | few | CASSPPRSRVGETQYF
TRBJ2-2 | TRBV7-9 | . | CASSLGVRKHGELFF
TRBJ1-1 | TRBV28 | few | CASWGEGARREAFF
TRBJ1-2 | TRBV7-2 | many | CASSLDLPTGYGGYTF
TRBJ1-1 | TRBV4-2 | . | CASSPIPGTEAFF
TRBJ2-1 | TRBV5-1 | many | CASSRRAYEQFF
TRBJ2-5 | TRBV25-1 | . | CASSDLVGATQETQYF
TRBJ2-5 | TRBV7-2 | few | CASSLRAAGETQYF
TRBJ1-2 | TRBV27 | few | CASSSYVLGGEDGYTF
TRBJ2-5 | TRBV20-1 | many | CSARPRGNQETQYF
TRBJ2-1 | TRBV5-1 | . | CASSPGGVWEQFF
TRBJ1-1 | TRBV6-5 | few | CASSYVRGTTEAFF
TRBJ1-1 | TRBV20-1 | many | CSAMKYQGIIRAFF
TRBJ2-1 | TRBV5-1 | . | CASSLGGSGGRNEQFF
TRBJ1-1 | TRBV7-2 | many | CASSSIQGNTEAFF
TRBJ2-3 | TRBV20-1 | many | CSARAASGTNTDTQYF
TRBJ1-1 | TRBV5-1 | many | CASSLSGPTTTEAFF
TRBJ2-3 | TRBV7-6 | many | CASSGGGAGGADTQYF
TRBJ1-4 | TRBV5-4 | few | CASSYGRDNEKLFF
TRBJ1-2 | TRBV5-6 | few | CASSLLGTSQNYGYTF
TRBJ1-2 | TRBV20-1 | many | CSARDLTGGNYGYTF
TRBJ1-6 | TRBV23-1 | . | CASSQGGQGDNSPLHF
TRBJ2-3 | TRBV4-2 | many | CASRTIGVPGTDTQYF
TRBJ1-2 | TRBV6-1 | . | CASSEAVWDYGYTF
TRBJ1-1 | TRBV27 | many | CASSLSKWNEAFF
TRBJ1-3 | TRBV12-3/TRBV12-4 | . | CASSLILGFYGNTIYF
TRBJ2-1 | TRBV3-1 | few | CASKGLLGEQFF
TRBJ2-1 | TRBV7-2 | many | CASSLFTHNEQFF
TRBJ1-1 | TRBV6-2/TRBV6-3 | . | CASSYSMSGWMNTEAFF
TRBJ1-4 | TRBV12-3/TRBV12-4 | few | CASSFPTGRLFF
TRBJ2-2 | TRBV7-2 | . | CASRTQGGRETGELFF
TRBJ2-2 | TRBV5-1 | . | CASSWQGALGGELFF
TRBJ2-3 | TRBV7-6 | many | CASSPLSTPNTDTQYF
TRBJ2-1 | TRBV10-3 | many | CATGVEVSYNEQFF
TRBJ1-5 | TRBV7-2 | . | CASSLFGQGDQPQHF
TRBJ1-1 | TRBV20-1 | many | CSAHADTEAFF
TRBJ2-5 | TRBV5-5 | many | CASSLWTGKGETQYF
TRBJ2-4 | TRBV6-5 | . | CASSYGVTVKNIQYF
TRBJ2-1 | TRBV18 | few | CASSPVKGNEQFF
TRBJ2-7 | TRBV6-2/TRBV6-3 | many | CASSWGQRYEQYF
TRBJ1-3 | TRBV6-5 | many | CASKQTDENTIYF
TRBJ1-2 | TRBV5-1 | . | CASSLPTGTEYGYTF
TRBJ2-2 | TRBV7-9 | . | CASSLTLSPGSGELFF
TRBJ2-5 | TRBV7-9 | many | CASSLGQETQYF
TRBJ2-2 | TRBV29-1 | few | CSATSGGHHGELFF
TRBJ2-3 | TRBV28 | many | CASGWDGSTDTQYF
TRBJ2-6 | TRBV7-9 | many | CASRGTGGSSSGANVLTF
TRBJ2-2 | TRBV12-3/TRBV12-4 | . | CAASPDATGELFF